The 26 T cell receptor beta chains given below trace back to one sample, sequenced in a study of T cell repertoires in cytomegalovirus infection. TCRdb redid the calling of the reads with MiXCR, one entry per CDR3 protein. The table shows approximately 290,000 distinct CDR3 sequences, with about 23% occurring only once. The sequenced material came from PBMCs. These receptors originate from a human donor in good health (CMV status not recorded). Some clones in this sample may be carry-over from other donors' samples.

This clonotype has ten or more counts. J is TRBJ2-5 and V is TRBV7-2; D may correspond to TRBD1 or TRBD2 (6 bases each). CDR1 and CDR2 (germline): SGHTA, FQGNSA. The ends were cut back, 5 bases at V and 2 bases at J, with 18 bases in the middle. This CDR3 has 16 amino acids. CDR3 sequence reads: CASSAGSGGGQETQYF. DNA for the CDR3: TGTGCCAGCAGCGCCGGGAGCGGAGGGGGACAAGAGACCCAGTACTTC.

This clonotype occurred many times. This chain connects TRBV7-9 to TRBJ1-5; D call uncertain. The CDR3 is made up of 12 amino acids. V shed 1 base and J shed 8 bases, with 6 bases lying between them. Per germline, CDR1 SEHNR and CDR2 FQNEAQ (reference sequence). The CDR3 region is CASSLVGEPQHF. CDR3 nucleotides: TGTGCCAGCAGCTTAGTCGGCGAGCCCCAGCATTTT.

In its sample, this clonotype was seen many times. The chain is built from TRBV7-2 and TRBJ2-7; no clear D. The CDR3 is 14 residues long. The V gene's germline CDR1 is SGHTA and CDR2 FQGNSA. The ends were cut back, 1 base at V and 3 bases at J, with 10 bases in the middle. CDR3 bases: TGTGCCAGCAGCTTAGGTAAAGGGAACTACGAGCAGTACGTC. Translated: CASSLGKGNYEQYV.

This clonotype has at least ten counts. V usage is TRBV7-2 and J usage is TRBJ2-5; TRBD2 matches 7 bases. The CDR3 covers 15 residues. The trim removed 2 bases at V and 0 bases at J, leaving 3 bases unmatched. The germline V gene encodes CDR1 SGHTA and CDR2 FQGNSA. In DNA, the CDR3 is TGTGCCAGCAGCTTAAGCGGGGCTTACCAAGAGACCCAGTACTTC. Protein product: CASSLSGAYQETQYF.

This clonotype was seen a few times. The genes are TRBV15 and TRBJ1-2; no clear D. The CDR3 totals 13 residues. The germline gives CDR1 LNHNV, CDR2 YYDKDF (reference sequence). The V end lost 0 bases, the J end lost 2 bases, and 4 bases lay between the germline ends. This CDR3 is CATSREGNYGYTF. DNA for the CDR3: TGTGCCACCAGCAGAGAGGGCAACTATGGCTACACCTTC.

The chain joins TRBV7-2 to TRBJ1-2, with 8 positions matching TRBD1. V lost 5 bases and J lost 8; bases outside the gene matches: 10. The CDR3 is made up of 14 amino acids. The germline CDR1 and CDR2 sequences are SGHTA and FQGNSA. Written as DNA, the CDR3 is TGTGCCAGCAGCACCCGACAGGGGCCGGGGGGCTACACCTTC. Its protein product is CASSTRQGPGGYTF.

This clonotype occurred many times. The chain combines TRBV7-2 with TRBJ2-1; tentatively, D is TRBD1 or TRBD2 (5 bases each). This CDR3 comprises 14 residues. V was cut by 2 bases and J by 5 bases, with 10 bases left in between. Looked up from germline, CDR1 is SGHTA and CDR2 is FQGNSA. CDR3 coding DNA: TGTGCCAGCAGCTTATATGGGGGACACAATGAGCAGTTCTTC. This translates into CASSLYGGHNEQFF. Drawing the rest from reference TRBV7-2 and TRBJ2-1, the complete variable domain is GAGVSQSPSNKVTEKGKDVELRCDPISGHTALYWYRQSLGQGLEFLIYFQGNSAPDKSGLPSDRFSAERTGGSVSTLTIQRTQQEDSAVYLCASSLYGGHNEQFFGPGTRLTVL.

The chain's CDR3 is CASSSTDSTNEKLFF. The CDR3 nucleotides read TGTGCCAGCAGCTCAACGGACAGTACTAATGAAAAACTGTTTTTT. The chain links TRBV7-9 to TRBJ1-4; D is perhaps TRBD1 (6 bases). The germline V gene encodes CDR1 SEHNR and CDR2 FQNEAQ (reference sequence). V was shortened by 4 bases and J by 2 bases, with 11 bases between the two germline ends. CDR3 length: 15 amino acids.

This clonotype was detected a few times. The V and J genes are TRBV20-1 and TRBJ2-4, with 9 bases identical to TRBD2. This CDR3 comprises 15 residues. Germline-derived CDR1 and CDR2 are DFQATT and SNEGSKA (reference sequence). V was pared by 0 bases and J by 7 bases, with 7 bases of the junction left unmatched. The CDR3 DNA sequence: TGCAGTGCTAGAGATTATAGCGGGAGTGGCAACATTCAGTACTTC. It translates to CSARDYSGSGNIQYF.

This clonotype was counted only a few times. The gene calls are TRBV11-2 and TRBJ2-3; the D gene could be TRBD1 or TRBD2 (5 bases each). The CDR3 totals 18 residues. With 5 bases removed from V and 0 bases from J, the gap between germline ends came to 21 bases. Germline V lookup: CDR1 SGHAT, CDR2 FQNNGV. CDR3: CASSRPGARIPSTDTQYF. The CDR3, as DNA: TGTGCCAGCAGCCGCCCCGGGGCTCGGATCCCTAGCACAGATACGCAGTATTTT.

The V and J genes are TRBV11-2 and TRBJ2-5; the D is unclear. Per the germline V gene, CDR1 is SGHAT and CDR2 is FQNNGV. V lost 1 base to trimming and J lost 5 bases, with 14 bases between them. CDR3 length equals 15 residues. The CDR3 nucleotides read TGTGCCAGCAGCTTAGGGTTGGTGGGAAGGGAGACCCAGTACTTC. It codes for CASSLGLVGRETQYF.

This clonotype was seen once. The CDR3 DNA reads TGCGCCAGCAGCCCGGCGGACAGGGGATCGTCAAGCGTCCTGACTTTC. Translating gives CASSPADRGSSSVLTF. The chain is built from TRBV5-1 and TRBJ2-6, with 9 bases that match TRBD1. The CDR3 is 16 amino acids. Germline V gives CDR1 SGHRS, CDR2 YFSETQ. Trimming removed 4 bases from V and 12 bases from J; junction bases left unmatched: 14.

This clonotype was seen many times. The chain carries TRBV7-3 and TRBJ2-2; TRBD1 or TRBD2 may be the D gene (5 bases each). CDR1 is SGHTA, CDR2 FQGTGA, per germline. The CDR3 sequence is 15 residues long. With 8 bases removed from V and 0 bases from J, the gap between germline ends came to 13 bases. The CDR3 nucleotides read TGTGCCAGCTCGCCTAGAGGGGCGAACACCGGGGAGCTGTTTTTT. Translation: CASSPRGANTGELFF.

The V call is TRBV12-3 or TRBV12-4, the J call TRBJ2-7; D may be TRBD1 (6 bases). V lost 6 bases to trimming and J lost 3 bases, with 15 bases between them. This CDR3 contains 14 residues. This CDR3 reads CASRQTGFYYEQYF. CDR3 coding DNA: TGTGCCAGCAGGCAAACAGGGTTTTACTACGAGCAGTACTTC.

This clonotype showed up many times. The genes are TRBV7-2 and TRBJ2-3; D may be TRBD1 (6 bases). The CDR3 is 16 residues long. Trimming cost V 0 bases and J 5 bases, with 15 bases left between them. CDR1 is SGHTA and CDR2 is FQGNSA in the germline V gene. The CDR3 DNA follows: TGTGCCAGCAGCTTAGCGGGGCCAGACAGGAGAGATACGCAGTATTTT. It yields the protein CASSLAGPDRRDTQYF.

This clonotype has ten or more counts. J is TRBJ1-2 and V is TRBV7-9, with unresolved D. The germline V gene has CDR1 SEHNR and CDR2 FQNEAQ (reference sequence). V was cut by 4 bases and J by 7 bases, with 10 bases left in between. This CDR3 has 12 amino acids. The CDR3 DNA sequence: TGTGCCAGCAGCTCGGAACCAGTTGGCTACACCTTC. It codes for CASSSEPVGYTF.

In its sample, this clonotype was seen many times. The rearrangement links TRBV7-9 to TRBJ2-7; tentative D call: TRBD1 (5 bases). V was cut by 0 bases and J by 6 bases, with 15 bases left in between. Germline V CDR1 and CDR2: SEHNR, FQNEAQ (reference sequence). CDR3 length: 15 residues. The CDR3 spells CASSLAAGALSEQYF. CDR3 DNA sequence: TGTGCCAGCAGCTTAGCAGCTGGGGCCCTCTCCGAGCAGTACTTC.

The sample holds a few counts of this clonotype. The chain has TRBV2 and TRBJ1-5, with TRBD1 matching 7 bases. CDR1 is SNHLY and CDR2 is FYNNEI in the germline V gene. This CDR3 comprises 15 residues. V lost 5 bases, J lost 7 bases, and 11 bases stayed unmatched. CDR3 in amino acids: CASSTRGTAGQPQHF. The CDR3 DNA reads TGTGCCAGCAGTACCAGGGGGACCGCCGGCCAGCCCCAGCATTTT.

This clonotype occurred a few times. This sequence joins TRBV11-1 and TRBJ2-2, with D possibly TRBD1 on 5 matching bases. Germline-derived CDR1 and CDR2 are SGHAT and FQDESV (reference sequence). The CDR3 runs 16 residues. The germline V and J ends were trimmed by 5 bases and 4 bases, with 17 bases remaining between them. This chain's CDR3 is CASSPRPQGSTGELFF. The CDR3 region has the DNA TGTGCCAGCAGCCCAAGGCCCCAGGGAAGCACCGGGGAGCTGTTTTTT.

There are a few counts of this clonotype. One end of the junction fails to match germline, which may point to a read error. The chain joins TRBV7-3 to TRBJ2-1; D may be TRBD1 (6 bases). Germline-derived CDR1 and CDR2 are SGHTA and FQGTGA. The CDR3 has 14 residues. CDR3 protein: CASSLTGLYNEQFF. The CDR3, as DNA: TGTGCCAGCAGCCTAACAGGGCTCTACAATGAGCAGTTCTTC.

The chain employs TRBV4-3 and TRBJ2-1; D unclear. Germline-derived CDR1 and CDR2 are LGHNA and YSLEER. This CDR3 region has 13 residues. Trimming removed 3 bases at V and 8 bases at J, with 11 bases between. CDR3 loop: CASSQLYGDEQFF. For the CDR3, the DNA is TGCGCCAGCAGCCAGTTATATGGCGATGAGCAGTTCTTC.

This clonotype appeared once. The DNA of the CDR3 is TGCAGCGCCTTCTCCGGTTTTATGAACACTGAAGCTTTCTTT. Protein sequence: CSAFSGFMNTEAFF. J is TRBJ1-1 and V is TRBV29-1; D unclear. The ends were cut back, 7 bases at V and 0 bases at J, with 15 bases in the middle. Germline CDR1 is SQVTM and CDR2 is ANQGSEA. CDR3 length: 14 amino acids.

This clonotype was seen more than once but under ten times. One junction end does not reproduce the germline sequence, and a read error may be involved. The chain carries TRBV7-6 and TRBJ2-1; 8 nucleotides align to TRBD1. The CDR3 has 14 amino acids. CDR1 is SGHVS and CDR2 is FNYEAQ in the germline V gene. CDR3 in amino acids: CASSATGVDNEQFF. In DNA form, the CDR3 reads TGTGCTAGCAGCGCGACAGGGGTGGACAATGAGCAGTTCTTC.

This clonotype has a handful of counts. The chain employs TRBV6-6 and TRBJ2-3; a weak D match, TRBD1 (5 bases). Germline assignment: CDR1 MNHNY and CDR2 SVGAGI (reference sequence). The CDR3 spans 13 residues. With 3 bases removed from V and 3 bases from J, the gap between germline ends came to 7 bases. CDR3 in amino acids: CASSYAGTDTQYF. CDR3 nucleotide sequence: TGTGCCAGCAGTTATGCAGGGACAGATACGCAGTATTTT.

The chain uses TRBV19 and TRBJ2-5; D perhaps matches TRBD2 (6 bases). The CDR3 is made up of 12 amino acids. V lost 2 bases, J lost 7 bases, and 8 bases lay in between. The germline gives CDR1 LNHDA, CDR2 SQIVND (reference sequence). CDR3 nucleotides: TGTGCCAGTAGTATATTGGAGGGGACCCAGTACTTC. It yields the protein CASSILEGTQYF.

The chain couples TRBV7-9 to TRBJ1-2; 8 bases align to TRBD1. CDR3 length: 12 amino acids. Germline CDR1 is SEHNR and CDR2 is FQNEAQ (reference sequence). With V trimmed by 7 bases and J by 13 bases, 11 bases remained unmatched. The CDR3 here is CASTLGQGRGTF. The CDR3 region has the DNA TGTGCCAGCACCCTAGGACAGGGAAGAGGCACCTTC.